This T cell receptor beta chain was sequenced during a study of control samples from healthy donors and cancer patients. The V gene lost 2 bases and the J gene lost 6 bases, with 14 bases spanning the gap. Per the germline V gene, CDR1 is MNHEY and CDR2 is SMNVEV (reference sequence). The CDR3 consists of 15 residues. TCRdb keeps only in-frame clones here, not all; method: immunoSEQ multiplex PCR. The data hold roughly 180,000 clones, with approximately 94% observed a single time. The sample comprised blood. This TCR was recovered from a woman younger than 35 in good health. This chain uses TRBV27 with TRBJ1-5; tentatively, D is TRBD1 (6 bases). CDR3 in amino acids: CASSLQSTQGQPQHF. The CDR3 nucleotides read TGTGCCAGCAGTTTACAGAGCACACAGGGTCAGCCCCAGCATTTT.